Below are 24 T cell receptor beta chains sequenced from a single sample in a study of shared T cell receptors in the human thymus. Using immunoSEQ multiplex PCR, the repertoire was profiled, and TCRdb retains in-frame clones only, with some absent. The sample records almost 550,000 clones, 75% to 85% being singletons. This sample also appeared in a second study, on human thymus T cells.

Sequences were obtained from thymocytes. The receptors come from a boy under three years old with a congenital heart defect.

This chain uses TRBV29-1 with TRBJ2-2, with TRBD1 matching 7 bases. Per germline, CDR1 SQVTM and CDR2 ANQGSEA. The CDR3 has 14 amino acids. V was pared by 3 bases and J by 3 bases, with 4 bases of the junction left unmatched. CDR3 in amino acids: CSVEWDRDTGELFF. Written as DNA, the CDR3 is TGCAGCGTTGAGTGGGACAGAGACACCGGGGAGCTGTTTTTT.

This clone was observed once. V usage is TRBV29-1 and J usage is TRBJ2-1; D gene uncertain. Germline-derived CDR1 and CDR2 are SQVTM and ANQGSEA. Trimming left V 2 bases short and J 6 bases short, with 5 bases between. CDR3 length: 11 amino acids. The DNA for the CDR3 is TGCAGCGTTGAATCCCGCAATGAGCAGTTCTTC. Protein: CSVESRNEQFF.

The V call is TRBV6-5, the J call TRBJ2-7, with TRBD1 matching 10 bases. The length of the CDR3 is 14 residues. V lost 5 bases and J lost 2; bases outside the gene matches: 3. Germline V lookup: CDR1 MNHEY, CDR2 SVGAGI. CDR3 protein: CASSPGQGAYEQYF. In nucleotides, the CDR3 is TGTGCCAGCAGTCCCGGACAGGGGGCCTACGAGCAGTACTTC.

V usage is TRBV23-1 and J usage is TRBJ2-7; 7 bases map to TRBD1. TRBV23-1 is an ORF, and what it does is uncertain. With 3 bases clipped from V and 2 bases from J, the junction kept 4 bases outside the gene matches. This CDR3 is built from 14 residues. DNA of the CDR3: TGCGCCAGCAGTCACACACAGGGGACCTACGAGCAGTACTTC. This sequence encodes CASSHTQGTYEQYF.

Details on this clone: The same CDR3 can be traced to other DNA sequences in this sample. The chain has TRBV30 and TRBJ1-1; 7 nucleotides agree with TRBD1. V dropped 1 base and J dropped 5; count of bases not matched to a gene: 4. The CDR3 is 13 residues long. CDR1 GTSNPN and CDR2 SVGIG come from the germline V gene (reference sequence). CDR3 nucleotide sequence: TGTGCCTGGAGTGGGCAGGGGGGAACTGAAGCTTTCTTT. Its translation: CAWSGQGGTEAFF.

The rearrangement uses TRBV18 and TRBJ2-7, with D tentatively TRBD2 (7 bases). CDR1 and CDR2 from the germline V gene are KGHSH and LQKENI. V was trimmed by 3 bases and J by 5 bases, leaving 17 bases between them. CDR3 length: 15 amino acids. CDR3 residues: CASSPPGQGRDEQYF. CDR3 DNA: TGTGCCAGCTCACCCCCGGGACAAGGGAGGGACGAGCAGTACTTC.

The CDR3 is CAISGEGSYNEQFF. The CDR3, as DNA: TGTGCCATCAGTGGGGAGGGATCCTACAATGAGCAGTTCTTC. The V and J genes are TRBV10-3 and TRBJ2-1; 7 nucleotides align to TRBD2. Germline V gene data show CDR1 as ENHRY and CDR2 as SYGVKD. J gave up 1 base and V 4 bases, and 1 base lay outside the gene matches. There are 14 residues in the CDR3.

This chain links TRBV14 with TRBJ2-7; 7 bases are shared with TRBD2. Trimming removed 8 bases from V and 2 bases from J; junction bases left unmatched: 15. Germline V gene data show CDR1 as SGHDN and CDR2 as FVKESK. The CDR3 consists of 16 residues. CDR3 protein: CASGSSTRELPYEQYF. The CDR3, as DNA: TGTGCCAGCGGGAGTTCGACGCGGGAGCTCCCCTACGAGCAGTACTTC.

This chain uses TRBV29-1 with TRBJ1-2, with 12 bases that match TRBD1. The ends lost 1 base at V and 8 bases at J; junction bases unmatched: 2. This CDR3 has 13 amino acids. Germline V gives CDR1 SQVTM, CDR2 ANQGSEA. The CDR3 DNA follows: TGCAGCGTTGAAGGGGACAGGGGGCGCGGCTACACCTTC. Translating it yields CSVEGDRGRGYTF.

This sequence joins TRBV6-5 and TRBJ2-5; weak D call: TRBD2 (6 bases). CDR1 and CDR2 (germline): MNHEY, SVGAGI. This CDR3 has 14 amino acids. V lost 2 bases and J 5 bases, leaving 12 bases between the germline ends. The CDR3 sequence is CASSYSKGRETQYF. CDR3 bases: TGTGCCAGCAGTTACAGTAAGGGGAGGGAGACCCAGTACTTC.

The chain is built from TRBV27 and TRBJ1-1, with no clear D. This CDR3 is 15 amino acids long. Germline V lookup: CDR1 MNHEY, CDR2 SMNVEV (reference sequence). V lost 5 bases and J 3 bases, leaving 16 bases between the germline ends. Here the CDR3 reads CASSTKPGWDTEAFF. CDR3 nucleotides: TGTGCCAGCAGTACCAAACCGGGTTGGGACACTGAAGCTTTCTTT.

This chain connects TRBV5-6 to TRBJ2-4, with D possibly matching TRBD1 (5 bases). CDR1 is SGHDT and CDR2 is YYEEEE in the germline V gene. CDR3 length equals 16 residues. Trimming took 0 bases from V and 2 from J, leaving 12 bases between them. CDR3 in amino acids: CASSLGPRATKNIQYF. The CDR3, as DNA: TGTGCCAGCAGCTTGGGACCCAGGGCAACCAAAAACATTCAGTACTTC.

V and J are TRBV15 and TRBJ2-3; 13 bases match TRBD2. Trimming at V came to 2 bases and at J to 5 bases, leaving 4 bases not matched to a gene. Germline V gives CDR1 LNHNV, CDR2 YYDKDF (reference sequence). This CDR3 region has 16 residues. In nucleotides, the CDR3 is TGTGCCACCAGCAGAAATGGGACTAGCGGGGAAGATACGCAGTATTTT. Its protein is CATSRNGTSGEDTQYF. The entire variable domain, with the rest obtained from reference TRBV15 and TRBJ2-3, is as follows: DAMVIQNPRYQVTQFGKPVTLSCSQTLNHNVMYWYQQKSSQAPKLLFHYYDKDFNNEADTPDNFQSRRPNTSFCFLDIRSPGLGDTAMYLCATSRNGTSGEDTQYFGPGTRLTVL.

The rearrangement uses TRBV7-9 and TRBJ2-1; maybe TRBD1 (6 bases). V lost 7 bases to trimming and J lost 5 bases, with 24 bases between them. The CDR3 has 17 amino acids. Germline loops: CDR1 SEHNR, CDR2 FQNEAQ (reference sequence). The CDR3 reads CASMSPQGSETDNEQFF. CDR3 bases: TGTGCCAGCATGTCCCCGCAGGGGTCGGAAACAGACAATGAGCAGTTCTTC. The variable domain in full, completed from reference TRBV7-9 and TRBJ2-1, reads DTGVSQNPRHKITKRGQNVTFRCDPISEHNRLYWYRQTLGQGPEFLTYFQNEAQLEKSRLLSDRFSAERPKGSFSTLEIQRTEQGDSAMYLCASMSPQGSETDNEQFFGPGTRLTVL.

The J gene is TRBJ2-7, the V gene TRBV5-4, with 15 bases fitting TRBD2. There are 18 residues in the CDR3. CDR1 and CDR2 from the germline V gene are SGHNT and YYREEE (reference sequence). The V segment lost 0 bases and the J segment 2 bases; nucleotides outside the gene matches: 6. The CDR3 spells CASSLGSGLAGGPYEQYF. Written as DNA, the CDR3 is TGTGCCAGCAGCTTGGGGTCGGGACTAGCGGGAGGCCCCTACGAGCAGTACTTC.

The rearrangement uses TRBV7-9 and TRBJ1-1; D perhaps matches TRBD1 (6 bases). With 5 bases removed from V and 0 bases from J, the gap between germline ends came to 13 bases. CDR1 is SEHNR, CDR2 FQNEAQ, per germline (reference sequence). The CDR3 has 15 amino acids. The CDR3: CASSPRGQVNTEAFF. DNA for the CDR3: TGTGCCAGCAGCCCCAGGGGCCAGGTGAACACTGAAGCTTTCTTT.

The V call is TRBV27, the J call TRBJ2-1; the match to TRBD2 covers 15 bases. The CDR3 sequence is 18 residues long. Germline V gene sequence: CDR1 MNHEY, CDR2 SMNVEV (reference sequence). V lost 7 bases to trimming and J lost 1 base; unmatched junction nucleotides: 8. CDR3 protein: CASTPGTSGGPSYNEQFF. The CDR3 DNA reads TGTGCCAGCACCCCCGGGACTAGCGGGGGGCCTTCCTACAATGAGCAGTTCTTC.

The chain recombines TRBV6-1 with TRBJ2-7; 8 bases line up with TRBD1. The germline CDR1 and CDR2 sequences are MNHNS and SASEGT. J was trimmed by 2 bases and V by 4 bases; bases with no gene match: 4. The length of the CDR3 is 14 residues. The CDR3 DNA follows: TGTGCCAGCAGTGGCAGGGGGCGACCCTACGAGCAGTACTTC. This gives the protein CASSGRGRPYEQYF.

The chain has TRBV6-1 and TRBJ1-2; D is perhaps TRBD1 (6 bases). The V and J ends lost 6 bases and 3 bases respectively, with 8 bases between them. CDR1 and CDR2 (germline): MNHNS, SASEGT. The CDR3 length is 12 residues. Written as DNA, the CDR3 is TGTGCCAGCAGGTCAGGGGACTATGGCTACACCTTC. Protein: CASRSGDYGYTF.

This clone was seen more than once but under ten times. The gene calls are TRBV5-1 and TRBJ2-7; 14 nucleotides align to TRBD2. Trimming took 4 bases from V and 6 from J; bases not matched to a gene: 18. This CDR3 is built from 19 residues. In germline, CDR1 is SGHRS, CDR2 YFSETQ. The CDR3 coding sequence is TGCGCCAGCAGCCCGAGACTAGCGGGAGGGCCAATGGAGAAGCCCGAGCAGTACTTC. Protein product: CASSPRLAGGPMEKPEQYF.

The chain uses TRBV11-2 and TRBJ2-7, with TRBD2 identical over 7 bases. Germline V gives CDR1 SGHAT, CDR2 FQNNGV. The CDR3 length is 17 residues. Unmatched junction bases numbered 13, after V lost 5 bases and J lost 0 bases. The CDR3 DNA follows: TGTGCCAGCAGCGGGCCTGAAGCGGGGCTGAACTCCTACGAGCAGTACTTC. Its translation is CASSGPEAGLNSYEQYF. Full variable domain (rest looked up from reference TRBV11-2 and TRBJ2-7): EAGVAQSPRYKIIEKRQSVAFWCNPISGHATLYWYQQILGQGPKLLIQFQNNGVVDDSQLPKDRFSAERLKGVDSTLKIQPAKLEDSAVYLCASSGPEAGLNSYEQYFGPGTRLTVT.

The V gene is TRBV5-1, the J gene TRBJ2-7, with 13 bases identical to TRBD2. CDR1 is SGHRS and CDR2 is YFSETQ in the germline V gene. The CDR3 is 14 amino acids. V gave up 3 bases and J gave up 6 bases; unmatched junction bases: 3. The CDR3 loop reads CASSSRLAGGEQYF. The CDR3 bases are TGCGCCAGCAGCTCCCGACTAGCGGGAGGCGAGCAGTACTTC. The whole variable domain, remainder taken from reference TRBV5-1 and TRBJ2-7, is KAGVTQTPRYLIKTRGQQVTLSCSPISGHRSVSWYQQTPGQGLQFLFEYFSETQRNKGNFPGRFSGRQFSNSRSEMNVSTLELGDSALYLCASSSRLAGGEQYFGPGTRLTVT.

The chain combines TRBV27 with TRBJ2-5; D is perhaps TRBD1 (5 bases). The DNA end lines up better with TRBJ2-7; the J call may be wrong. CDR1 and CDR2 (germline): MNHEY, SMNVEV (reference sequence). The CDR3 contains 15 residues. The CDR3, as DNA: TGTGCCAGCAGTTTATCCGGACAACGGCCCTACGAGCAGTACTTC. It translates to CASSLSGQRPYEQYF.

The rearrangement uses TRBV25-1 and TRBJ2-7; D is possibly TRBD1 (5 bases). Germline loops: CDR1 MGHDK, CDR2 SYGVNS. V lost 2 bases and J lost 3, with 14 bases in between. This CDR3 is built from 15 residues. The CDR3 DNA sequence: TGTGCCAGCAGTGAAACGGCAGGGCAAATCTACGAGCAGTACTTC. The encoded protein is CASSETAGQIYEQYF.